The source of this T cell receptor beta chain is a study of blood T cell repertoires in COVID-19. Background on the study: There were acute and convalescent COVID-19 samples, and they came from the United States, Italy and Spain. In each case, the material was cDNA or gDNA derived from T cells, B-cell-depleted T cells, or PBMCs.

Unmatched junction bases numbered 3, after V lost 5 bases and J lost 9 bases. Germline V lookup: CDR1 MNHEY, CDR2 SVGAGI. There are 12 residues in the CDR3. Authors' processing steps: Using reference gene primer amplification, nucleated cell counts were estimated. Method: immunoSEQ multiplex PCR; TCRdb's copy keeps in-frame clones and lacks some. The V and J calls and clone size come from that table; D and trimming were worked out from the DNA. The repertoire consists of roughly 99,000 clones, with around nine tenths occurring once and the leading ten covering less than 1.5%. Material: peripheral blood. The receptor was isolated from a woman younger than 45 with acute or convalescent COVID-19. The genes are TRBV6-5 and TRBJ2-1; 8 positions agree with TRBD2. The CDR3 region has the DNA TGTGCCAGCAGTATCGGGGGGGGTGAGCAGTTCTTC. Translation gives CASSIGGGEQFF.